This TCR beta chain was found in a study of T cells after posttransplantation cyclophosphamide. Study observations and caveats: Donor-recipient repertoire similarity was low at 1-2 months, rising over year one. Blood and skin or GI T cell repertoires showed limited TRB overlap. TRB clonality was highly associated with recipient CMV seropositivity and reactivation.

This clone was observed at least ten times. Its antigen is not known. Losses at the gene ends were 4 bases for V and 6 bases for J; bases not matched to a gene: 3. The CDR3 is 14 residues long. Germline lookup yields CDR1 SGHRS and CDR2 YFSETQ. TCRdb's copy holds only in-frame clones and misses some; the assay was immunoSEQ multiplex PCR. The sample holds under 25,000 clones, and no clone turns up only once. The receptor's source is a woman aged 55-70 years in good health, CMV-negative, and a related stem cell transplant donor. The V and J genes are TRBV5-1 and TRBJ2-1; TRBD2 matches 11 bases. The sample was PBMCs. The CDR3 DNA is TGCGCCAGCAGCGTACTAGCGGGAGTCAATGAGCAGTTCTTC. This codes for CASSVLAGVNEQFF.